Given below is one TCR beta chain in context. Original analysis: Quantification of nucleated cells was approximated via reference gene primer amplification. This table comes from immunoSEQ multiplex PCR, and its TCRdb copy is limited to in-frame clones, with some not included. V, J and clone size reflect that table, while D and trimming were determined from the DNA. Of about 170,000 clones listed, about 86% are singletons. The sample originates from a study of blood T cell repertoires in COVID-19. About the research overall: From T cells, B-cell-depleted T cells, or PBMCs came the material, which was cDNA or gDNA.

The ends lost 0 bases at V and 2 bases at J; junction bases unmatched: 3. Germline V gene lookup returns CDR1 SNHLY and CDR2 FYNNEI. CDR3 length: 16 amino acids. This sequence was found in a woman aged 45-59 years in a cohort exposed to, infected with or recovered from COVID-19 (not recorded which). Sample: PBMCs or T cells enriched from blood (not recorded which). This chain joins TRBV2 and TRBJ2-3; 9 bases are a match to TRBD2. CDR3 coding DNA: TGTGCCAGCAGTGAAGCTCTAGCGGGGATCACAGATACGCAGTATTTT. Translating it yields CASSEALAGITDTQYF.